This T cell receptor beta chain was found in a study of blood T cell repertoires in COVID-19 (TCRdb year 2020). With regard to the full study: Collaborator samples came from the United States, Italy and Spain and covered acute and convalescent phases of COVID-19. The prospective study material was composed of cDNA or gDNA derived from T cells, B-cell-depleted T cells, or PBMCs. The dataset comprised deeply sampled blood TCRbeta repertoires from subjects exposed to, actively infected with, or recovered from COVID-19. The repertoires were released in a freely available public database intended as a resource for research on the immune response to SARS-CoV-2. Samples were obtained from the ongoing ImmuneRACE study (first 160 participants) and from about 1,300 subjects provided by 6 global collaborators. The sample metadata nearly always contained a de-identified subject ID, COVID-19 status, age in years and sex. Where HLA class I and class II types were available, the types were taken from metadata supplied by the sample provider, not from assay-based typing. The research as a whole found: Clinical and demographic metadata were provided uncurated, with the amount varying by source and participant.

TCRbeta CDR3 regions were amplified from genomic DNA using the immunoSEQ Assay, a bias-controlled multiplex PCR. In the authors' own workflow: Nucleated cell counts per sample were estimated from amplification of reference gene primers within the assay. To quantify the absolute abundance of each unique TCRbeta CDR3 rearrangement, sequence reads were collapsed and filtered. For each sample, productive Simpson clonality was calculated as the square root of Simpson's diversity index across productive rearrangements. What TCRdb holds here is the immuneACCESS table cut down to in-frame rearrangements. Part of the clones is not present; checked against another copy, under half of the missing clones reflect an unresolved V gene, and the others are unexplained. That table furnishes V, J and clone size, whereas the DNA furnished D and trimming. The sample contains about 170,000 clones, about 80% of them found a single time. 2% to 2.5% of the sample is taken by the ten largest.

There are 15 amino acids in the CDR3, from cysteine to phenylalanine inclusive. Kept here is only the CDR3 DNA, which spans 45 bases and is read in frame from base 1. From a lookup of the germline V gene, CDR1 and CDR2 are SGHDT and YYEEEE. V loses 4 bases, J loses 0 bases, and the germline ends lie 11 bases apart. Of note for this clone: Which antigen it targets is not known. Base-call qualities are not available, and no considerably larger clone is one nucleotide away.

The collaborating institutions used their own protocols to collect whole blood in K2EDTA tubes. For TCRbeta analysis, collaborators shipped samples as frozen whole blood, isolated PBMCs, or DNA extracted from either of those sample types. This TCR came from a woman at least 80 years old with acute or convalescent COVID-19. The rearranged chain carries TRBV5-6 and TRBJ2-4; a weak D assignment points to TRBD1 (5 bases agree). Input material: peripheral blood. The encoded CDR3 is CASSPRALAKNIQYF. The nucleotide sequence is given as TGTGCCAGCAGCCCCAGGGCACTAGCCAAAAACATTCAGTACTTC.